One sample yielded the 4 T cell receptor beta chains listed below, sequenced in a study of CD8 T cells in ankylosing spondylitis. Broader study findings: One TCR beta motif, made up of eight or nine highly homologous variants, appeared characteristic of ankylosing spondylitis blood.

What these receptors recognize is not known. Using its own MiXCR run on the 5' RACE reads, TCRdb lists one record per CDR3 protein. The sample yields a few hundred thousand distinct CDR3 sequences, about a fifth seen once. What was sequenced was blood, either unsorted or a sorted T cell fraction (not recorded which). Receptors were obtained from a male donor with ankylosing spondylitis.

This clonotype turned up a few times. The chain uses TRBV18 and TRBJ1-2; D perhaps matches TRBD1 (6 bases). The CDR3 sequence is 17 residues long. Germline-derived CDR1 and CDR2 are KGHSH and LQKENI. Trimming removed 3 bases at V and 4 bases at J, with 21 bases between. The CDR3 protein is CASSPRPMDSMSYGYTF. CDR3 nucleotide sequence: TGTGCCAGCTCACCCAGGCCTATGGACAGTATGAGCTATGGCTACACCTTC.

The chain uses TRBV27 and TRBJ2-4; 11 bases align to TRBD1. From germline, CDR1 is MNHEY and CDR2 SMNVEV (reference sequence). The J segment lost 5 bases and the V segment lost 6 bases, leaving 6 bases of the junction unmatched. There are 15 residues in the CDR3. CDR3 coding DNA: TGTGCCAGCAGCCCGGACAGGGGGCTACAAAACATTCAGTACTTC. This sequence encodes CASSPDRGLQNIQYF.

Here the CDR3 reads CAIRSGAGTDTQYF. CDR3 sequence (DNA): TGTGCCATCAGGTCGGGAGCCGGCACAGATACGCAGTATTTT. This rearrangement joins TRBV10-3 to TRBJ2-3, with D tentatively TRBD2 (6 bases). CDR1 is ENHRY and CDR2 is SYGVKD in the germline V gene. Trimming removed 6 bases at V and 1 base at J, with 11 bases between. CDR3 length equals 14 residues.

The chain is built from TRBV19 and TRBJ1-2; D uncertain. Germline CDR1 LNHDA, CDR2 SQIVND (reference sequence). The germline V and J ends were trimmed by 8 bases and 5 bases, with 6 bases remaining between them. The CDR3 is 10 residues long. Here the CDR3 reads CASEQYGYTF. In nucleotides, the CDR3 is TGTGCCAGTGAACAGTATGGCTACACCTTC.